This T cell receptor (beta chain) originates from a study of early T cells in non-severe SARS-CoV-2 infection. The table lists this clonotype with many counts. One entry per CDR3 protein, called by TCRdb with MiXCR from the 5' RACE reads. The sample shows about 99,000 distinct CDR3 sequences, around 17% of them seen only once. This clonotype originated in an adult who was a healthcare worker with PCR-confirmed SARS-CoV-2 infection or an uninfected control (not recorded which). Sequenced material: whole blood.

In DNA form, the CDR3 reads TGTGCCAGCAGCGTAGGGGCTAGCGGGATTCAAGAGACCCAGTACTTC. As protein: CASSVGASGIQETQYF. This chain connects TRBV9 to TRBJ2-5, with 9 bases lining up with TRBD2. The J segment lost 2 bases and the V segment lost 0 bases, leaving 5 bases of the junction unmatched. This CDR3 has 16 residues. Germline values: CDR1 SGDLS, CDR2 YYNGEE.